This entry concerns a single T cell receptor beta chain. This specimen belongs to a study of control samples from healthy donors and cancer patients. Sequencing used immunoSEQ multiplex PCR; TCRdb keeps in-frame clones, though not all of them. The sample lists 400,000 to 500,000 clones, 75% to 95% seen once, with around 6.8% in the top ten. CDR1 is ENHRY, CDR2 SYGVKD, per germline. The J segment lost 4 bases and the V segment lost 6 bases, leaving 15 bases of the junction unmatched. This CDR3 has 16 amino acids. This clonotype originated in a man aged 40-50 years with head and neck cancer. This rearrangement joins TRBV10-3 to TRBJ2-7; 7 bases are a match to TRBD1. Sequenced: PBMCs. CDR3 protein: CAISGLASTGAYEQYF. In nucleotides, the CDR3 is TGTGCCATCAGCGGGCTAGCCTCCACAGGGGCATACGAGCAGTACTTC.